A single sample gave rise to the 25 T cell receptor beta chains below, sequenced in a study of PD-L1 blockade in urothelial cancer. Sequencing used immunoSEQ multiplex PCR; TCRdb keeps in-frame clones, though not all of them. This table has tens of thousands of clones, more than 75% appearing once. Time point indicated: pretreatment peripheral blood. The sample in question was PBMCs, obtained around atezolizumab (anti-PD-L1) treatment. All receptors come from a man in his 60s with urothelial cancer.

The V and J genes are TRBV29-1 and TRBJ2-7; tentative D call: TRBD2 (5 bases). CDR3 length: 14 amino acids. The V end was cut by 5 bases, the J end by 4 bases, with 18 bases between. Germline CDR1 SQVTM, CDR2 ANQGSEA. The CDR3 protein is CSVSAAGFRYEQYF. The CDR3 nucleotides read TGCAGCGTTTCGGCCGCGGGTTTTAGGTACGAGCAGTACTTC.

The chain joins TRBV7-2 to TRBJ2-1; 13 bases are shared with TRBD2. The CDR3 extends over 14 amino acids. Per germline, CDR1 SGHTA and CDR2 FQGNSA. J lost 12 bases, V lost 8 bases, and 10 bases had no gene match. CDR3 amino acids: CASEDRTSGSRQFF. CDR3 bases: TGTGCCAGCGAGGACAGGACTAGCGGGAGCCGGCAGTTCTTC. The entire variable domain, with the rest obtained from reference TRBV7-2 and TRBJ2-1, is as follows: GAGVSQSPSNKVTEKGKDVELRCDPISGHTALYWYRQSLGQGLEFLIYFQGNSAPDKSGLPSDRFSAERTGGSVSTLTIQRTQQEDSAVYLCASEDRTSGSRQFFGPGTRLTVL.

The chain links TRBV9 to TRBJ1-2, with 8 positions matching TRBD1. The junction had 2 bases not matched to a gene; V was cut back by 0 bases and J by 7 bases. Germline values: CDR1 SGDLS, CDR2 YYNGEE. This CDR3 has 13 residues. CDR3: CASSVEQGVGYTF. Written as DNA, the CDR3 is TGTGCCAGCAGCGTAGAACAGGGGGTTGGCTACACCTTC.

V is TRBV18 and J is TRBJ2-7; D gene ambiguous. Per the germline V gene, CDR1 is KGHSH and CDR2 is LQKENI. V dropped 6 bases and J dropped 2 bases, with 14 bases sitting between them. The CDR3 is made up of 14 amino acids. CDR3 in DNA: TGTGCCAGCTCCCCTGGGCGAGTGGCCTACGAGCAGTACTTC. Translated, it gives CASSPGRVAYEQYF.

The CDR3 DNA reads as TGTGCCAGCAGCACCCCAGCGGGCGCGGAGACCCAGTACTTC. As protein: CASSTPAGAETQYF. V usage is TRBV28 and J usage is TRBJ2-5, with D possibly TRBD2 on 6 matching bases. This CDR3 contains 14 residues. V lost 6 bases and J 5 bases, leaving 16 bases between the germline ends. Germline V gives CDR1 MDHEN, CDR2 SYDVKM.

The rearrangement uses TRBV4-3 and TRBJ1-1, with D possibly being TRBD1 (6 bases). Germline CDR1 reads LGHNA; CDR2 reads YSLEER. The CDR3 extends over 17 amino acids. V was trimmed by 0 bases and J by 4 bases, leaving 18 bases between them. The CDR3 here is CASSQDSEAGVFTEAFF. For the CDR3, the DNA is TGCGCCAGCAGCCAAGATTCGGAGGCAGGGGTTTTCACTGAAGCTTTCTTT.

The V gene is TRBV6-5, the J gene TRBJ1-5, with D perhaps TRBD1 (6 bases). The germline V and J ends were trimmed by 6 bases and 6 bases, with 15 bases remaining between them. From germline, CDR1 is MNHEY and CDR2 SVGAGI. This CDR3 is 14 amino acids long. The CDR3 nucleotides are TGTGCCAGCAGCAGGGACACCAGGATTCAGCCCCAGCATTTT. Amino acid sequence: CASSRDTRIQPQHF.

This clone was picked up a small number of times. The chain uses TRBV15 and TRBJ2-7, with a weak D call TRBD1 (5 bases). Deletions cut 3 bases from V and 4 bases from J, with 13 bases between. CDR3 length equals 14 residues. Looked up from germline, CDR1 is LNHNV and CDR2 is YYDKDF (reference sequence). The CDR3 here is CATSRGLQGYEQYF. The CDR3 nucleotides read TGTGCCACCAGCAGGGGCCTTCAGGGTTACGAGCAGTACTTC.

The V call is TRBV6-6, the J call TRBJ2-7; 7 bases agree with TRBD1. The CDR3 contains 15 residues. J lost 2 bases, V lost 5 bases, and 9 bases had no gene match. Germline CDR1 is MNHNY and CDR2 is SVGAGI (reference sequence). The CDR3 nucleotides read TGTGCCAGCAGTGGCCAGGGGGTAGTTCCCTACGAGCAGTACTTC. It is translated as CASSGQGVVPYEQYF.

V usage is TRBV10-3 and J usage is TRBJ2-2; D is ambiguous. V was trimmed by 7 bases and J by 1 base, leaving 16 bases between them. The CDR3 covers 16 residues. Per germline, CDR1 ENHRY and CDR2 SYGVKD. CDR3: CAINAAEQLNTGELFF. The CDR3 DNA is TGTGCCATCAACGCGGCGGAGCAACTGAACACCGGGGAGCTGTTTTTT.

The chain uses TRBV27 and TRBJ1-2; TRBD1 is a possible D gene (5 bases). The CDR3 runs to 15 residues. V lost 0 bases, J lost 4 bases, and 12 bases lay in between. Germline values: CDR1 MNHEY, CDR2 SMNVEV (reference sequence). CDR3 DNA: TGTGCCAGCAGTTTATCGGGGCAGGGCTCCTATGGCTACACCTTC. It specifies CASSLSGQGSYGYTF.

The V gene is TRBV28, the J gene TRBJ2-1, with D tentatively TRBD2 (7 bases). The germline V and J ends were trimmed by 3 bases and 2 bases, with 14 bases remaining between them. The germline CDR1 and CDR2 sequences are MDHEN and SYDVKM. This CDR3 is 16 amino acids long. The CDR3 spells CASSLARGGAYNEQFF. The CDR3 DNA is TGTGCCAGCAGTTTGGCCCGAGGGGGGGCCTACAATGAGCAGTTCTTC.

The CDR3 sequence: CASSFRPGGGTDTQYF. CDR3 DNA: TGCGCCAGCAGCTTCCGCCCCGGGGGTGGCACAGATACGCAGTATTTT. The V call is TRBV5-1, the J call TRBJ2-3; perhaps TRBD2 as D (6 bases). Germline-derived CDR1 and CDR2 are SGHRS and YFSETQ. CDR3 length: 16 amino acids. The V gene lost 2 bases and the J gene lost 1 base, with 14 bases spanning the gap.

The genes are TRBV28 and TRBJ2-3; D gene ambiguous. This CDR3 region has 12 residues. Germline assignment: CDR1 MDHEN and CDR2 SYDVKM. Trimming cost V 10 bases and J 3 bases, with 11 bases left between them. The CDR3 nucleotides read TGTGCCACCCGGGTGAAAACAGATACGCAGTATTTT. Its protein product is CATRVKTDTQYF.

The V call is TRBV15, the J call TRBJ1-2, with a weak D call TRBD1 (5 bases). The CDR3 spans 14 residues. From germline, CDR1 is LNHNV and CDR2 YYDKDF (reference sequence). The ends were cut back, 5 bases at V and 4 bases at J, with 14 bases in the middle. CDR3 protein: CATSLSTEIYGYTF. DNA of the CDR3: TGTGCCACCAGCCTTTCGACAGAAATCTATGGCTACACCTTC. Full variable domain (outside the CDR3, taken from reference TRBV15 and TRBJ1-2): DAMVIQNPRYQVTQFGKPVTLSCSQTLNHNVMYWYQQKSSQAPKLLFHYYDKDFNNEADTPDNFQSRRPNTSFCFLDIRSPGLGDTAMYLCATSLSTEIYGYTFGSGTRLTVV.

The J gene is TRBJ2-7, the V gene TRBV7-2, with TRBD1 identical over 10 bases. J lost 5 bases, V lost 2 bases, and 6 bases had no gene match. From germline, CDR1 is SGHTA and CDR2 FQGNSA. This CDR3 is built from 15 residues. The chain's CDR3 is CASSLSGTGVHEQYF. Here the CDR3 DNA reads TGTGCCAGCAGCTTATCCGGGACAGGGGTCCACGAGCAGTACTTC.

This chain links TRBV9 with TRBJ2-7, with D possibly TRBD2 on 6 matching bases. The V end lost 0 bases, the J end lost 6 bases, and 16 bases lay between the germline ends. The CDR3 runs to 15 residues. CDR1 is SGDLS, CDR2 YYNGEE, per germline. CDR3 sequence reads: CASSVDGTGWSEQYF. The CDR3 bases are TGTGCCAGCAGCGTAGATGGGACTGGATGGTCCGAGCAGTACTTC.

This chain links TRBV18 with TRBJ2-7, with D hard to call. CDR3 length equals 14 residues. V gave up 0 bases and J gave up 2 bases, with 8 bases separating them. Germline assignment: CDR1 KGHSH and CDR2 LQKENI. This CDR3 is CASSPPAKTYEQYF. The CDR3 DNA is TGTGCCAGCTCACCACCGGCCAAAACCTACGAGCAGTACTTC.

CDR3 sequence: CASRIPGQPVSPQHF. The CDR3 DNA follows: TGTGCCAGCCGGATCCCGGGACAGCCCGTCTCGCCCCAGCATTTT. V and J are TRBV19 and TRBJ1-5, with 7 bases that match TRBD1. V shed 9 bases, J shed 9 bases, and the junction held 17 bases outside the gene matches. CDR1 and CDR2 (germline): LNHDA, SQIVND (reference sequence). The CDR3 contains 15 residues.

This sequence joins TRBV19 and TRBJ2-7; 12 bases map to TRBD2. There are 16 residues in the CDR3. V trimming: 4 bases; J trimming: 0 bases; junction bases outside the gene matches: 4. In germline, CDR1 is LNHDA, CDR2 SQIVND (reference sequence). The CDR3 nucleotides read TGTGCCAGTAGTACTAGCGGGGGGGCCCTCTCCTACGAGCAGTACTTC. Its protein is CASSTSGGALSYEQYF.

The V call is TRBV5-1, the J call TRBJ2-1, with TRBD2 identical over 10 bases. Germline lookup yields CDR1 SGHRS and CDR2 YFSETQ. The V gene end was trimmed by 3 bases and the J gene end by 2 bases; junction bases not matched to a gene: 5. This CDR3 contains 16 residues. Written as DNA, the CDR3 is TGCGCCAGCAGCTCCAAAGCGGGAGGGACCTACAATGAGCAGTTCTTC. Its protein is CASSSKAGGTYNEQFF. Using reference TRBV5-1 and TRBJ2-1 for the parts outside the CDR3, the full variable domain is KAGVTQTPRYLIKTRGQQVTLSCSPISGHRSVSWYQQTPGQGLQFLFEYFSETQRNKGNFPGRFSGRQFSNSRSEMNVSTLELGDSALYLCASSSKAGGTYNEQFFGPGTRLTVL.

This chain connects TRBV4-3 to TRBJ2-3, with D uncertain. The CDR3 sequence is 16 residues long. V lost 0 bases, J lost 1 base, and 11 bases lay in between. The germline V gene has CDR1 LGHNA and CDR2 YSLEER. In nucleotides, the CDR3 is TGCGCCAGCAGCCAAGATATAAGCGTCCGCACAGATACGCAGTATTTT. This translates into CASSQDISVRTDTQYF.

This chain uses TRBV28 with TRBJ2-7; weak D call: TRBD2 (6 bases). The V gene lost 5 bases and the J gene lost 4 bases, with 24 bases spanning the gap. This CDR3 comprises 17 residues. Germline V gives CDR1 MDHEN, CDR2 SYDVKM. The chain's CDR3 is CASSPGGAGLRPYEQYF. Here the CDR3 DNA reads TGTGCCAGCAGTCCAGGAGGGGCTGGCCTCCGCCCGTACGAGCAGTACTTC.

V gene TRBV19 combines with J gene TRBJ1-1; a possible D gene is TRBD1 (5 bases). CDR1 and CDR2 from the germline V gene are LNHDA and SQIVND (reference sequence). This CDR3 is 13 amino acids long. Trimming pared 6 bases from V and 0 bases from J, leaving 8 bases between. Here the CDR3 DNA reads TGTGCCAGTAGCGACAGTGTGAACACTGAAGCTTTCTTT. This gives the protein CASSDSVNTEAFF. The variable domain in full, completed from reference TRBV19 and TRBJ1-1, reads DGGITQSPKYLFRKEGQNVTLSCEQNLNHDAMYWYRQDPGQGLRLIYYSQIVNDFQKGDIAEGYSVSREKKESFPLTVTSAQKNPTAFYLCASSDSVNTEAFFGQGTRLTVV.

The genes are TRBV27 and TRBJ2-2; 12 positions match TRBD2. The V gene end was trimmed by 5 bases and the J gene end by 4 bases; junction bases not matched to a gene: 5. CDR1 and CDR2 (germline): MNHEY, SMNVEV (reference sequence). The CDR3 has 16 residues. CDR3 in amino acids: CASSLTSGRTTGELFF. The CDR3 nucleotides are TGTGCCAGCAGTCTCACTAGCGGGAGGACCACCGGGGAGCTGTTTTTT.